This TCR beta chain was documented in a study of T-cell reconstitution after alpha-beta-depleted transplantation in children. This clonotype was observed a few times. Construction of the TCRbeta library involved unique molecular identifiers. MiXCR, applied by TCRdb to the PCR reads, yields one record per CDR3 protein. Here the sample spans over 200,000 distinct CDR3 sequences, about a sixth being singletons. CDR1 is MNHEY, CDR2 SMNVEV, per germline (reference sequence). The CDR3 runs to 15 residues. The V gene lost 1 base and the J gene lost 1 base, with 7 bases spanning the gap. The V call is TRBV27, the J call TRBJ1-4; D not resolved. The source material was PBMCs, mostly from graft donor cells, sampled 360 days after TCRalphabeta/CD19-depleted stem cell transplant. The receptor was isolated from a male patient between 2 and 10 years old who had a stem cell transplant for acute lymphoblastic leukemia, so the T cells may come from the graft donor. DNA for the CDR3: TGTGCCAGCAGTTTATATCGGCGAACTAATGAAAAACTGTTTTTT. Amino acid sequence: CASSLYRRTNEKLFF.